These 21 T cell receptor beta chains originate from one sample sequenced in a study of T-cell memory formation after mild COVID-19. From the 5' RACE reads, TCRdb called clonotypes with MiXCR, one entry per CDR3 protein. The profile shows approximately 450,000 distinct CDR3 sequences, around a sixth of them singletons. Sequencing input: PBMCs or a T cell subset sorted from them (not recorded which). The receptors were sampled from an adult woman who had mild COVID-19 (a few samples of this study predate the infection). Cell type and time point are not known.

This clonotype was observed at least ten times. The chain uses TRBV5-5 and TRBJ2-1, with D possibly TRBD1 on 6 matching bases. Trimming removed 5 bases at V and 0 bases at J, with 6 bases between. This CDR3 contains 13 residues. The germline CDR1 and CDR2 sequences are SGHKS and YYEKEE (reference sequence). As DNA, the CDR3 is TGTGCCAGCAGGGACAGCTCCTACAATGAGCAGTTCTTC. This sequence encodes CASRDSSYNEQFF.

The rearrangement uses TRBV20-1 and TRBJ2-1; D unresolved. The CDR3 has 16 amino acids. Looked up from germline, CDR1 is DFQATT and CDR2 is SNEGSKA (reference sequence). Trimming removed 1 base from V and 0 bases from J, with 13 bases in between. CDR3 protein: CSARALLTPSYNEQFF. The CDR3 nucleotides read TGCAGTGCTAGAGCTTTACTAACTCCCTCCTACAATGAGCAGTTCTTC.

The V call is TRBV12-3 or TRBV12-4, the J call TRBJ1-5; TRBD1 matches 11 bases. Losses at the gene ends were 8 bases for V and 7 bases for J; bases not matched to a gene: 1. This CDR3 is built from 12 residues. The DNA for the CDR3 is TGTGCCAGCGGGACAGGGGGACAGCCCCAGCATTTT. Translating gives CASGTGGQPQHF.

The CDR3 region is CASSGTKPSPSRFF. CDR3 bases: TGTGCCAGCTCCGGGACCAAGCCCTCTCCCTCTCGGTTCTTC. The rearrangement links TRBV6-5 to TRBJ2-1; D is possibly TRBD1 or TRBD2 (5 bases each). The CDR3 contains 14 residues. Germline values: CDR1 MNHEY, CDR2 SVGAGI. V gave up 8 bases and J gave up 15 bases, with 26 bases separating them.

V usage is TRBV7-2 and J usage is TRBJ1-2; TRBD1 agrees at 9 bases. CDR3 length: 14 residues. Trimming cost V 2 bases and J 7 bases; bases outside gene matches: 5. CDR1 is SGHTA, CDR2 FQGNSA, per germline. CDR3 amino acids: CASSLTGQGPGYTF. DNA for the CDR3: TGTGCCAGCAGCTTAACGGGACAGGGTCCTGGCTACACCTTC. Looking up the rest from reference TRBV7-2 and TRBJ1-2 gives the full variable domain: GAGVSQSPSNKVTEKGKDVELRCDPISGHTALYWYRQSLGQGLEFLIYFQGNSAPDKSGLPSDRFSAERTGGSVSTLTIQRTQQEDSAVYLCASSLTGQGPGYTFGSGTRLTVV.

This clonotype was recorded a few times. CDR3 nucleotide sequence: TGTGCCAGCAGCTTAGTCCGGGCGAACACTGAAGCTTTCTTT. The encoded protein is CASSLVRANTEAFF. This chain connects TRBV7-9 to TRBJ1-1; D gene uncertain. Germline assignment: CDR1 SEHNR and CDR2 FQNEAQ (reference sequence). This CDR3 spans 14 amino acids. V was shortened by 1 base and J by 1 base, with 7 bases between the two germline ends. The full variable domain, completed using reference TRBV7-9 and TRBJ1-1, is DTGVSQNPRHKITKRGQNVTFRCDPISEHNRLYWYRQTLGQGPEFLTYFQNEAQLEKSRLLSDRFSAERPKGSFSTLEIQRTEQGDSAMYLCASSLVRANTEAFFGQGTRLTVV.

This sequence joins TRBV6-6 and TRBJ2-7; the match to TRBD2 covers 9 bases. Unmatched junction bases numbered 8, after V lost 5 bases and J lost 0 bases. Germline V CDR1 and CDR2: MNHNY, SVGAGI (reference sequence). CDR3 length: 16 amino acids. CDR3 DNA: TGTGCCAGCAGTGATCCGGGACTAGCATACTCCTACGAGCAGTACTTC. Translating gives CASSDPGLAYSYEQYF.

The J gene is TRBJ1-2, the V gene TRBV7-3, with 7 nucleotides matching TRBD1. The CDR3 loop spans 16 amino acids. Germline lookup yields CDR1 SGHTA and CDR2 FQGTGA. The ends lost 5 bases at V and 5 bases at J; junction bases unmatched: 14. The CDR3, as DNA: TGTGCCAGCAGCCCTCATTCCAGGGGGGGACCGTATGGCTACACCTTC. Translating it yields CASSPHSRGGPYGYTF. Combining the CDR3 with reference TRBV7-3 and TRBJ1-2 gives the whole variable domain GAGVSQTPSNKVTEKGKYVELRCDPISGHTALYWYRQSLGQGPEFLIYFQGTGAADDSGLPNDRFFAVRPEGSVSTLKIQRTERGDSAVYLCASSPHSRGGPYGYTFGSGTRLTVV.

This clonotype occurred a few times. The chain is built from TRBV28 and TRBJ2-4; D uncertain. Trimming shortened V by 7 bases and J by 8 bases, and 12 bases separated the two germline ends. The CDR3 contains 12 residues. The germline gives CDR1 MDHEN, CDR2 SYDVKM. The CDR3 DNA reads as TGTGCCAGCACCCCCTCAAGGGACATTCAGTACTTC. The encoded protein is CASTPSRDIQYF.

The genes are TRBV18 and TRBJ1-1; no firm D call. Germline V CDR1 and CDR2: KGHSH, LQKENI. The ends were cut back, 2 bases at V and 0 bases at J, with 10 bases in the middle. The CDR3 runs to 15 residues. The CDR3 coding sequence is TGTGCCAGCTCACCAACGGCGGACCTGAACACTGAAGCTTTCTTT. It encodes CASSPTADLNTEAFF.

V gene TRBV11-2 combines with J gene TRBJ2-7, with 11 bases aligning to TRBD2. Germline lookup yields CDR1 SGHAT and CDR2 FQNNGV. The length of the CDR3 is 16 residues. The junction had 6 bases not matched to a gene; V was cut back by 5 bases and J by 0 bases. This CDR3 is CASSVPGTSGSYEQYF. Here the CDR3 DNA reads TGTGCCAGCAGCGTCCCTGGGACTAGCGGCTCCTACGAGCAGTACTTC.

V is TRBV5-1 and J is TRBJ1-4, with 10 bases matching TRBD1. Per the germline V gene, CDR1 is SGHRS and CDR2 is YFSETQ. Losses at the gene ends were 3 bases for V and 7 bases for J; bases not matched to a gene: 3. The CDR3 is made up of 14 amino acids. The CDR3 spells CASSSDRGFEKLFF. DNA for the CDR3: TGCGCCAGCAGCTCGGACAGGGGGTTTGAAAAACTGTTTTTT. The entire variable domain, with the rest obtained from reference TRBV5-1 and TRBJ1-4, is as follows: KAGVTQTPRYLIKTRGQQVTLSCSPISGHRSVSWYQQTPGQGLQFLFEYFSETQRNKGNFPGRFSGRQFSNSRSEMNVSTLELGDSALYLCASSSDRGFEKLFFGSGTQLSVL.

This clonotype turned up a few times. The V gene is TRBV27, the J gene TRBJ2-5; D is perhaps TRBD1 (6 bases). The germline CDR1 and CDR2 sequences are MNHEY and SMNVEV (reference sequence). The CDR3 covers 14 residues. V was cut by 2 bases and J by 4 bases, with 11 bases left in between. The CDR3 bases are TGTGCCAGCAGTTTAACAGGGCAGCTAGAGACCCAGTACTTC. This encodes CASSLTGQLETQYF.

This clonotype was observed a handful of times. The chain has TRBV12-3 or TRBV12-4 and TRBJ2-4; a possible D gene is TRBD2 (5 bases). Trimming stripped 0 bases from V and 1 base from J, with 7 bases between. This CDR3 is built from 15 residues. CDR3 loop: CASSLARAAKNIQYF. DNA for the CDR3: TGTGCCAGCAGTTTAGCGCGGGCCGCCAAAAACATTCAGTACTTC.

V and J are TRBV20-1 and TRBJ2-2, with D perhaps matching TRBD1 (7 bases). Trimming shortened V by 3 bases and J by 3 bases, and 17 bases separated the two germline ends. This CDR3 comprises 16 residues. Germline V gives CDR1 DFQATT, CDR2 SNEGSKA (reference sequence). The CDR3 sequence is CSARSGGGGHTGELFF. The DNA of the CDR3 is TGCAGTGCTAGGTCAGGGGGAGGTGGGCACACCGGGGAGCTGTTTTTT.

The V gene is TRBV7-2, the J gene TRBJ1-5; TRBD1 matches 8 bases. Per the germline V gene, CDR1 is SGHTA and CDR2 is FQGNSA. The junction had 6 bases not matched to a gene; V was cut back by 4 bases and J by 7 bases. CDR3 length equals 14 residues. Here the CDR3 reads CASSYDRGYQPQHF. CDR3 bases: TGTGCCAGCAGCTACGACAGGGGATACCAGCCCCAGCATTTT.

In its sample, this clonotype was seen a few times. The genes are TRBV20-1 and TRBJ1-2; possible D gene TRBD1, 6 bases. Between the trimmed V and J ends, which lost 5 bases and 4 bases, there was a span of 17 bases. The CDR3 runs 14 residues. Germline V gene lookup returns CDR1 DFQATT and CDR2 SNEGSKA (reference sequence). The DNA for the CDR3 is TGCAGTGCTCCCACCCCGGACAGCCCCTATGGCTACACCTTC. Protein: CSAPTPDSPYGYTF.

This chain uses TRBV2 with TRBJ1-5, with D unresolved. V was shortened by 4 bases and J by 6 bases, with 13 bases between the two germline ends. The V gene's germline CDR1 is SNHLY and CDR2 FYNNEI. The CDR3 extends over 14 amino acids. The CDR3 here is CASSVWGVGQPQHF. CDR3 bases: TGTGCCAGCAGTGTTTGGGGAGTCGGTCAGCCCCAGCATTTT.

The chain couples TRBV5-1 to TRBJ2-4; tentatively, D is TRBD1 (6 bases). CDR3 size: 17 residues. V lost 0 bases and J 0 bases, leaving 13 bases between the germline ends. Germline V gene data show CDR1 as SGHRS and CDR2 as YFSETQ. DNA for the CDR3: TGCGCCAGCAGCTTGGGGGACATGGGGCTAGCCAAAAACATTCAGTACTTC. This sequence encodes CASSLGDMGLAKNIQYF.

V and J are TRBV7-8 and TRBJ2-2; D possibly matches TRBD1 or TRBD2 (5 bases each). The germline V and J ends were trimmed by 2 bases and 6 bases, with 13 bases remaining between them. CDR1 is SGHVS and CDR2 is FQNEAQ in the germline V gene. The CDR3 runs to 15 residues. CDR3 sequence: CASSLQRGAAGELFF. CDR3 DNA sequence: TGTGCCAGCAGCTTACAGAGGGGTGCGGCCGGGGAGCTGTTTTTT.

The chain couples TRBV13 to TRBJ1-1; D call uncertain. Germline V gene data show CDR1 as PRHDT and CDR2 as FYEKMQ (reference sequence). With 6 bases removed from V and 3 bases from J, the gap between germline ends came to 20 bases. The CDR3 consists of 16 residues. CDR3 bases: TGTGCCAGCAGTCGTTTGACCTCTCTTGCTGACACTGAAGCTTTCTTT. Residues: CASSRLTSLADTEAFF.